The 20 T cell receptor beta chains below all came from one sample that was sequenced in a study of CXCR3-negative and CXCR3-positive naive CD8 T cells. For these receptors, no antigen is known. Via 5' RACE with UMI labels, TRB cDNA libraries were prepared. TCRdb derives one entry per CDR3 protein from the 5' RACE reads, leaving out DNA. This sample's clone table lists around 110,000 distinct CDR3 sequences. General study findings and limits: The study found more hydrophobic TRB CDR3s in CXCR3-positive naive cells than in CXCR3-negative naive cells.

Sequences were obtained from naive CXCR3+ CD8+ T cells from blood. Subset in this sample: CD45RO-CCR7+CD27+CD95- naive CD8+ T cells expressing CXCR3 (TNR3+). The receptors originated from a human donor in good health. Some clones in this sample may be carry-over from other donors' samples.

The chain carries TRBV10-3 and TRBJ1-5; checking the TCRdb D call of TRBD1 is not possible without DNA. This CDR3 comprises 14 residues. Germline values: CDR1 ENHRY, CDR2 SYGVKD. The CDR3 is CAISESEIGGPQHF.

The chain has TRBV7-9 and TRBJ2-7; TCRdb gives TRBD1 as the D gene, but with no DNA this cannot be confirmed. The CDR3 covers 16 residues. CDR1 SEHNR and CDR2 FQNEAQ come from the germline V gene (reference sequence). The CDR3 protein is CASSGGAHSYSYEQYF.

V gene TRBV7-6 combines with J gene TRBJ2-1; without DNA, the TCRdb call of TRBD1 cannot be checked. Germline CDR1 SGHVS, CDR2 FNYEAQ. This CDR3 has 13 residues. CDR3: CASSLGGANEQFF.

The CDR3 protein is CASSLGGFKEGINQPQHF. V is TRBV7-8 and J is TRBJ1-5. CDR3 length: 18 residues. Germline loops: CDR1 SGHVS, CDR2 FQNEAQ.

V usage is TRBV12-3 or TRBV12-4 and J usage is TRBJ1-1; as DNA is missing, the TRBD1 call by TCRdb cannot be tested. This CDR3 region has 12 residues. CDR3 sequence reads: CASSSGFHEAFF.

This chain uses TRBV12-3 or TRBV12-4 with TRBJ2-2; the D gene TCRdb calls, TRBD1, cannot be checked with no DNA. The CDR3 is 16 amino acids. The CDR3 is CASSPPRDRHTGELFF.

V is TRBV4-3 and J is TRBJ2-3; TCRdb indicates TRBD2, and absent DNA this call remains unverified. The CDR3 has 13 residues. In germline, CDR1 is LGHNA, CDR2 YSLEER. CDR3 sequence reads: CASSGPPELAQYF.

V gene TRBV5-1 combines with J gene TRBJ2-7; TCRdb indicates TRBD1, and absent DNA this call remains unverified. The germline gives CDR1 SGHRS, CDR2 YFSETQ. The CDR3 extends over 14 amino acids. This chain's CDR3 is CASSLGGQTYEQYF.

The chain couples TRBV20-1 to TRBJ2-1; without DNA, the TCRdb call of TRBD2 cannot be checked. In germline, CDR1 is DFQATT, CDR2 SNEGSKA (reference sequence). The CDR3 runs 17 residues. CDR3 sequence reads: CSAREGLAGPSYNEQFF.

The chain couples TRBV6-6 to TRBJ1-1; without DNA, the TCRdb call of TRBD1 cannot be checked. The germline CDR1 and CDR2 sequences are MNHNY and SVGAGI (reference sequence). This CDR3 is built from 15 residues. CDR3 residues: CASSYGGGTGTEAFF.

The chain couples TRBV29-1 to TRBJ2-2; TCRdb's D call of TRBD1 is untestable without DNA. The CDR3 spans 12 residues. Germline V lookup: CDR1 SQVTM, CDR2 ANQGSEA. CDR3 protein: CSVDRGTGELFF.

This chain uses TRBV12-3 or TRBV12-4 with TRBJ2-3; the TCRdb call, TRBD2, lacks DNA for checking. CDR3 length: 15 amino acids. CDR3 sequence reads: CASSLGEGGTDTQYF.

The rearrangement uses TRBV24-1 and TRBJ1-1. The germline gives CDR1 KGHDR, CDR2 SFDVKD. CDR3 length: 18 residues. This chain's CDR3 is CATSDSEDSGWGVYGAFF.

The chain employs TRBV19 and TRBJ1-1; TCRdb's D call of TRBD1 is untestable without DNA. The CDR3 loop spans 15 amino acids. CDR1 LNHDA and CDR2 SQIVND come from the germline V gene (reference sequence). CDR3 sequence reads: CASSYSETGFTEAFF.

V gene TRBV7-3 combines with J gene TRBJ2-7; TCRdb's D call, TRBD1, is unchecked because there is no DNA. Germline V CDR1 and CDR2: SGHTA, FQGTGA. This CDR3 comprises 19 residues. The CDR3 protein is CASSLMVGGAKDRSYEQYF.

This rearrangement joins TRBV7-9 to TRBJ2-5. The CDR3 runs to 13 residues. Germline CDR1 SEHNR, CDR2 FQNEAQ (reference sequence). The CDR3 loop reads CASSPQAQETQYF. Complete variable domain (other parts from reference TRBV7-9 and TRBJ2-5): DTGVSQNPRHKITKRGQNVTFRCDPISEHNRLYWYRQTLGQGPEFLTYFQNEAQLEKSRLLSDRFSAERPKGSFSTLEIQRTEQGDSAMYLCASSPQAQETQYFGPGTRLLVL.

The rearrangement links TRBV13 to TRBJ2-2; TCRdb lists TRBD1, though no DNA is available to test this call. The germline V gene encodes CDR1 PRHDT and CDR2 FYEKMQ (reference sequence). CDR3 length equals 15 residues. The CDR3 loop reads CASSLGGQPSGELFF.

This rearrangement joins TRBV12-3 or TRBV12-4 to TRBJ2-2; TCRdb reports TRBD1, a call that lacks DNA to check it against. The CDR3 extends over 18 amino acids. CDR3: CASSLGRVGKEHTGELFF.

The chain couples TRBV29-1 to TRBJ2-1. This CDR3 has 15 amino acids. CDR1 is SQVTM, CDR2 ANQGSEA, per germline. This CDR3 is CSVEPDGFSYNEQFF.

The rearrangement joins TRBV6-5 to TRBJ2-1; there is no DNA to check the TCRdb D call of TRBD1. This CDR3 has 15 amino acids. Germline loops: CDR1 MNHEY, CDR2 SVGAGI. The CDR3 sequence is CASSYSTGTASEQFF.